The subject of this entry is one TCR beta chain. The target antigen is unknown. These data belong to a study of OX40 agonist ivuxolimab in advanced cancers. Whole-study context: Every 2 weeks, ivuxolimab was infused into the patients intravenously at between 0.01 and 10 mg/kg. Study results and caveats: Normalized expansion of T-cell clones was also low for some nonresponders. There was clonal expansion of CD4+ and CD8+ blood T cells by week 6 at 0.1 to 3.0 mg/kg.

The sampling schedule covered blood at baseline, cycle 4 day 1, and cycle 7 day 1. Only in-frame clones appear in the TCRdb table, and some are missing; sequencing was by immunoSEQ multiplex PCR. The sample lists roughly 66,000 clones, 80% to 85% seen once, with 2% to 2.5% in the top ten. The CDR3 length is 17 residues. Germline V lookup: CDR1 LNHDA, CDR2 SQIVND (reference sequence). The V and J ends lost 1 base and 2 bases, in that order; junction bases with no gene match: 3. This receptor was taken from an adult with an advanced solid tumor such as melanoma, head and neck, liver or kidney cancer. The chain recombines TRBV19 with TRBJ2-2, with 11 bases fitting TRBD1. This specimen consisted of CD4+ or CD8+ T cells sorted from blood, obtained in a trial of the OX40 agonist ivuxolimab. Written as DNA, the CDR3 is TGTGCCAGTAGTATAGGGGACAGGGGGTACAACACCGGGGAGCTGTTTTTT. Translated: CASSIGDRGYNTGELFF.